This T cell receptor (beta chain) appears in the sequencing data of a study of CD8+ T cells in alopecia areata. Across the study: Oral tofacitinib (5 to 10 mg twice daily) was administered to treated patients. Study-wide results and limits: In lesional scalp, particularly from alopecia totalis/universalis, clonality was higher than in normal scalp.

This clone was seen a single time. The antigen remains unidentified. The CDR3 extends over 14 amino acids. V lost 0 bases to trimming and J lost 5 bases, with 10 bases between them. Germline V lookup: CDR1 SGHNT, CDR2 YYREEE (reference sequence). Following RNA extraction, reverse transcription yielded cDNA that acted as the sequencing template. Clones were sequenced by immunoSEQ multiplex PCR, and TCRdb holds only the in-frame ones, with some missing. The table records about 130,000 clones, 45% to 65% of them present only once. This specimen consisted of CD4+ T cells sorted from blood, obtained at week 0. This receptor was taken from a human donor with alopecia areata. The chain joins TRBV5-4 to TRBJ2-3, with D unresolved. CDR3 protein: CASSLAGEIDTQYF. Written as DNA, the CDR3 is TGTGCCAGCAGCTTGGCCGGCGAGATAGATACGCAGTATTTT.